This T cell receptor beta chain was profiled in a study of T cells after yellow fever vaccination. Study-level results: It was a small share of clonotypes that appeared in both CD4 and CD8 compartments. Re-detected after boosting: most primary clones, 96% of CD4 and about 85% of CD8. Peak timing came faster in the weaker secondary response, day 5 versus 15.

The TCR cDNA carried a universal primer site and UMIs from 5'RACE template switching. TCRdb reprocessed the 5' RACE reads via MiXCR and lists one record per CDR3 protein. The table includes 450,000 to 650,000 distinct CDR3 sequences, about 13% detected once. As regards this clonotype: Its antigen is unidentified. One junction end disagrees with the germline gene, perhaps due to a read error.

The length of the CDR3 is 11 residues. Germline CDR1 SEHNR, CDR2 FQNEAQ (reference sequence). The input for sequencing was PBMCs, taken on the day of the yellow fever booster vaccination. The receptor's source is a man in his thirties or forties who received the YFV17D yellow fever vaccine. The gene calls are TRBV7-9 and TRBJ2-1, with a possible D match to TRBD2 (5 bases). The CDR3 here is CATSPGLAKFF. In DNA, the CDR3 is TGTGCCACCAGCCCCGGACTGGCTAAGTTCTTC.